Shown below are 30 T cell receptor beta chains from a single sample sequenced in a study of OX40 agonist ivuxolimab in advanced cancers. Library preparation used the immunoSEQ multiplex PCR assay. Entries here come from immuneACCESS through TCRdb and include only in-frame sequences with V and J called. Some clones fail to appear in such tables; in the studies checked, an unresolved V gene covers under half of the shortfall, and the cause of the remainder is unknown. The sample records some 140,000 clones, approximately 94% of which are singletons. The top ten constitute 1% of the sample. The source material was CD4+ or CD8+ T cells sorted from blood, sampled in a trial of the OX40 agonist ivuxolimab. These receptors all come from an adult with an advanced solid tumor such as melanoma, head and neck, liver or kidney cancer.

This chain's CDR3 is CASSPPGGWDREQYF. Here the CDR3 DNA reads TGTGCCAGCTCACCACCTGGGGGGTGGGATCGGGAGCAGTACTTC. The V call is TRBV18, the J call TRBJ2-7; possible D gene TRBD2, 6 bases. Between the trimmed V and J ends, which lost 0 bases and 7 bases, there was a span of 16 bases. The CDR3 loop spans 15 amino acids. The V gene's germline CDR1 is KGHSH and CDR2 LQKENI.

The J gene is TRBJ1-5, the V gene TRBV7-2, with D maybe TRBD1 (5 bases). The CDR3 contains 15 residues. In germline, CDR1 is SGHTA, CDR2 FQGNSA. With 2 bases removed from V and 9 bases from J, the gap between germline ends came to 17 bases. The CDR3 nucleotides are TGTGCCAGCAGCTTAATTGCTCCGGGACTCGGGCCCCAGCATTTT. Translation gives CASSLIAPGLGPQHF.

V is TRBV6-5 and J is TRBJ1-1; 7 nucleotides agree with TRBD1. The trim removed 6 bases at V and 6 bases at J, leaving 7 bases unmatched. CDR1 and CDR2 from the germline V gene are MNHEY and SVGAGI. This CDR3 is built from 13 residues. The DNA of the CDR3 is TGTGCCAGCAGCCCCAGACAGGGCCCTGAAGCTTTCTTT. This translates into CASSPRQGPEAFF.

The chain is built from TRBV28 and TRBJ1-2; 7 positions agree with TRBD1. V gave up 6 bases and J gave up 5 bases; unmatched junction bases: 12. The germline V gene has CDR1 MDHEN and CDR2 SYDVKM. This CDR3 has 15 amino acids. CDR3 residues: CASRPSQGIGYGYTF. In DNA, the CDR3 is TGTGCCAGCAGACCCTCACAGGGGATTGGGTATGGCTACACCTTC.

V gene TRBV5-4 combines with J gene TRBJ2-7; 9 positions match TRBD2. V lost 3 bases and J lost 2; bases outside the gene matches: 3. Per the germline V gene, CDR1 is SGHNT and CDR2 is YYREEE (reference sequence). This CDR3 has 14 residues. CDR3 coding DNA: TGTGCCAGCAGCTCCAGCGGGGGGACCTACGAGCAGTACTTC. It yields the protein CASSSSGGTYEQYF.

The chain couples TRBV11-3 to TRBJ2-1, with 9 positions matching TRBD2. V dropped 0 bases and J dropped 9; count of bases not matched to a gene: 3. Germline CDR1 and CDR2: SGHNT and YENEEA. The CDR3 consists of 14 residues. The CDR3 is CASSLEREGREQFF. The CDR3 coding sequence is TGTGCCAGCAGCTTAGAGCGGGAGGGGCGTGAGCAGTTCTTC.

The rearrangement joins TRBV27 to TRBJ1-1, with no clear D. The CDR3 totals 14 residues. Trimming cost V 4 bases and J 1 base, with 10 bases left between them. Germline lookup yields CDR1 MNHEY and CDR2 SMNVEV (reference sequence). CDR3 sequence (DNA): TGTGCCAGCAGTTACTCAACGGGGAACACTGAAGCTTTCTTT. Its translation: CASSYSTGNTEAFF.

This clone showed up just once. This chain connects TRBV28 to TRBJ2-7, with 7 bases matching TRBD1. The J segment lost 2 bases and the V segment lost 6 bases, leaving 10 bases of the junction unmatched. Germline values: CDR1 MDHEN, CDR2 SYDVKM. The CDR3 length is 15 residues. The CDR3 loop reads CASRKRQGRPYEQYF. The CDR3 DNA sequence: TGTGCCAGCAGAAAACGACAGGGCCGACCCTACGAGCAGTACTTC.

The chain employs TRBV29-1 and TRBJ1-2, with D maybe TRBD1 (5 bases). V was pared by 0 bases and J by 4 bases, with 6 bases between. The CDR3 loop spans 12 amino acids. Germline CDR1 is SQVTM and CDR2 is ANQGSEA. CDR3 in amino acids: CSVEDGGYGYTF. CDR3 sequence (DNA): TGCAGCGTTGAAGACGGGGGCTATGGCTACACCTTC.

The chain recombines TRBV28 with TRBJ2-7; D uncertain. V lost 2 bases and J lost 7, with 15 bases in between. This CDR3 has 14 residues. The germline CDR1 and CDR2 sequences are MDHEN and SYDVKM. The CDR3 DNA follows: TGTGCCAGCAGTTTACCAGACGTACGAAAGGAGCAGTACTTC. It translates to CASSLPDVRKEQYF.

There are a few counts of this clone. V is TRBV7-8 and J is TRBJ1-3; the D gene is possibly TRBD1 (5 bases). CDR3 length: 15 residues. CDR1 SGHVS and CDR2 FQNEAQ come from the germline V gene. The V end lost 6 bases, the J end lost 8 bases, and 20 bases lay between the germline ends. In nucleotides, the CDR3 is TGTGCCAGCAGGGACCCCGGGGCGTTTGGGGACACCATATATTTT. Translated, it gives CASRDPGAFGDTIYF.

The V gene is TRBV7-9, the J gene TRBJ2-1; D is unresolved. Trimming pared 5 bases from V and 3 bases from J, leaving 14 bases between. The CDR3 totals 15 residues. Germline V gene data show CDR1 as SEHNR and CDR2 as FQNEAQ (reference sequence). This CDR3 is CASSHFPISYNEQFF. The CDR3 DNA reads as TGTGCCAGCAGCCACTTCCCCATTAGCTACAATGAGCAGTTCTTC.

CDR3 amino acids: CATTTGGGRHTIYF. The DNA for the CDR3 is TGTGCCACCACGACAGGGGGCGGGAGGCACACCATATATTTT. The chain is built from TRBV6-1 and TRBJ1-3; 10 bases line up with TRBD1. Germline lookup yields CDR1 MNHNS and CDR2 SASEGT. With V trimmed by 10 bases and J by 8 bases, 11 bases remained unmatched. The CDR3 is made up of 14 amino acids.

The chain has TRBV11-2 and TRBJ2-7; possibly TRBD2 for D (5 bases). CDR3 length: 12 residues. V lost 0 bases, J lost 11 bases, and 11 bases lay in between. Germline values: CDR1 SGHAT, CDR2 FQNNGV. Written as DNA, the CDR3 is TGTGCCAGCAGCTTAGAGGGCGGGCCGGAGTACTTC. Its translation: CASSLEGGPEYF.

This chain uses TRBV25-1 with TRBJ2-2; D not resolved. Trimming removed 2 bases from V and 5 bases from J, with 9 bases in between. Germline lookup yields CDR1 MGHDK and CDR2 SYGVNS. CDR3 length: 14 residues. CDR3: CASSELRSTGELFF. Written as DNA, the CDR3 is TGTGCCAGCAGTGAACTCCGTTCTACCGGGGAGCTGTTTTTT.

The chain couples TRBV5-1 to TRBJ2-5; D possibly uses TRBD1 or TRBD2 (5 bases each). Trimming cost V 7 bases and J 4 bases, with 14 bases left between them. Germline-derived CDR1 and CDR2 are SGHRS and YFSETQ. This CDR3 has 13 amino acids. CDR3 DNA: TGCGCCAGCGGGACCCTCACCTTAGAGACCCAGTACTTC. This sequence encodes CASGTLTLETQYF.

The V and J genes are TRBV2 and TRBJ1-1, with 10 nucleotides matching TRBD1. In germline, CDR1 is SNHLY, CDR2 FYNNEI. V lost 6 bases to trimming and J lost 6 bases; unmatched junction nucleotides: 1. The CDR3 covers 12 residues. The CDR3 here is CASRGQGAEAFF. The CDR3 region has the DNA TGTGCCAGCAGAGGACAGGGGGCTGAAGCTTTCTTT.

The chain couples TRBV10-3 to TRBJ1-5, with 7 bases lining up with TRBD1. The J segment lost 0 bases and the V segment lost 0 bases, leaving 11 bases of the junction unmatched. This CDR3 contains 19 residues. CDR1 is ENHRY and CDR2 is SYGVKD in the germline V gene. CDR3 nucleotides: TGTGCCATCAGTGAGTCGAAGCCAGGGGGTCCCGTTAGCAATCAGCCCCAGCATTTT. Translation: CAISESKPGGPVSNQPQHF.

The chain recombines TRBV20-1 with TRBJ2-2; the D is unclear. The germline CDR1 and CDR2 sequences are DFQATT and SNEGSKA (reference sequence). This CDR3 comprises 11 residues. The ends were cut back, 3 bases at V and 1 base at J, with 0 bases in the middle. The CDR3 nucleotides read TGCAGTGCTAGGAACACCGGGGAGCTGTTTTTT. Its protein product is CSARNTGELFF.

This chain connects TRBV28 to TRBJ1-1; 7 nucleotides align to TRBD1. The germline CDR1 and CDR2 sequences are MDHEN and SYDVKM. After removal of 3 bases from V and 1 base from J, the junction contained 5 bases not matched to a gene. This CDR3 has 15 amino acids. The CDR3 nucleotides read TGTGCCAGCAGTTTCACCGGGACAGCGAACACTGAAGCTTTCTTT. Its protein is CASSFTGTANTEAFF.

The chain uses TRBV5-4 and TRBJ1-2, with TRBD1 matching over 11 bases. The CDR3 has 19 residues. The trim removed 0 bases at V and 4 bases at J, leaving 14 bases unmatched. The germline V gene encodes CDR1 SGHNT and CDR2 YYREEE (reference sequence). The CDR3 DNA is TGTGCCAGCAGCTTGGATAGGGCACGGGGACAGGGGGTTTCCTATGGCTACACCTTC. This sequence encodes CASSLDRARGQGVSYGYTF.

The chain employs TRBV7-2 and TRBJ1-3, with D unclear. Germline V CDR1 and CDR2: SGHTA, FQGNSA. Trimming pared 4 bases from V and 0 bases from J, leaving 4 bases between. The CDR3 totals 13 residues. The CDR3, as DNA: TGTGCCAGCAGCTCCGCCTCTGGAAACACCATATATTTT. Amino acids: CASSSASGNTIYF.

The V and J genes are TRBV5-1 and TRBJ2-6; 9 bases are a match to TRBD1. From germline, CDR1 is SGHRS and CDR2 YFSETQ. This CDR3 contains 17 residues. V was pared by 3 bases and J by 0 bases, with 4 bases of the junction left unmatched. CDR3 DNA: TGCGCCAGCAGCTGGGTGACAGGGGGCTCTGGGGCCAACGTCCTGACTTTC. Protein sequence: CASSWVTGGSGANVLTF.

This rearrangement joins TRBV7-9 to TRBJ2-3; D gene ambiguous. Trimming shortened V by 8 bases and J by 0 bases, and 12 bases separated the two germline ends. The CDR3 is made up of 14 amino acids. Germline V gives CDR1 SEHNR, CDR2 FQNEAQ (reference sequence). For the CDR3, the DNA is TGTGCCAGCTACAAAGGCGTGAGCACAGATACGCAGTATTTT. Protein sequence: CASYKGVSTDTQYF.

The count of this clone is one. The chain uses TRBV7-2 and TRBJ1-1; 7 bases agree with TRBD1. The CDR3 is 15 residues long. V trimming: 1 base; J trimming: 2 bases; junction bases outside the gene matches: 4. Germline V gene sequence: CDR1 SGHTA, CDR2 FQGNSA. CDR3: CASSLVRGRNTEAFF. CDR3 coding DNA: TGTGCCAGCAGCTTAGTGAGGGGGCGAAACACTGAAGCTTTCTTT.

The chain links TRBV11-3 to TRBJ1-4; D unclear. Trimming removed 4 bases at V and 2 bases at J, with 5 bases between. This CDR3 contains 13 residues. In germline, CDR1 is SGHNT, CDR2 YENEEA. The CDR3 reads CASSSRTNEKLFF. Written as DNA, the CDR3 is TGTGCCAGCAGCTCCCGGACTAATGAAAAACTGTTTTTT.

CDR3 sequence reads: CASSYGTSLTDTQYF. In DNA, the CDR3 is TGTGCCAGCAGCTACGGGACTAGCCTCACAGATACGCAGTATTTT. The chain combines TRBV9 with TRBJ2-3, with 9 bases fitting TRBD2. V dropped 4 bases and J dropped 2; count of bases not matched to a gene: 5. The CDR3 contains 15 residues. CDR1 is SGDLS and CDR2 is YYNGEE in the germline V gene. Supplemented by reference TRBV9 and TRBJ2-3, the full variable domain reads DSGVTQTPKHLITATGQRVTLRCSPRSGDLSVYWYQQSLDQGLQFLIQYYNGEERAKGNILERFSAQQFPDLHSELNLSSLELGDSALYFCASSYGTSLTDTQYFGPGTRLTVL.

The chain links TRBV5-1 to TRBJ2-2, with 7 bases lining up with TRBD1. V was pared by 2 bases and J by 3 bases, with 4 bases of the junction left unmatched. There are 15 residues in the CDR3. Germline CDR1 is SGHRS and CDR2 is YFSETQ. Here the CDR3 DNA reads TGCGCCAGCAGCTTCAGGGGGACGGACACCGGGGAGCTGTTTTTT. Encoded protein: CASSFRGTDTGELFF.

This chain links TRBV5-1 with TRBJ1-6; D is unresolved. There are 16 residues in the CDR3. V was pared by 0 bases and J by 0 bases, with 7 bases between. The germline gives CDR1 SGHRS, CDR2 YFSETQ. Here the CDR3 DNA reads TGCGCCAGCAGCTTGGCGTCGAGCTCCTATAATTCACCCCTCCACTTT. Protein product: CASSLASSSYNSPLHF.

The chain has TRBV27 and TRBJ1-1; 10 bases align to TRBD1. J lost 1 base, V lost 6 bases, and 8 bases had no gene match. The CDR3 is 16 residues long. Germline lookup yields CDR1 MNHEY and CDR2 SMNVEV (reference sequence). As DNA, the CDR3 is TGTGCCAGCAGCCCCGACAGGGGGCTTCGGAACACTGAAGCTTTCTTT. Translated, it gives CASSPDRGLRNTEAFF.